Presented here are 8 T cell receptor beta chains from one specimen sequenced in a study of T cell repertoires in cytomegalovirus infection. TCRdb re-called the reads with MiXCR, one entry per CDR3 protein. This table has hundreds of thousands of distinct CDR3 sequences, approximately 31% appearing once. These receptors are not linked to any known antigen. The sample in question was cultured CD8+ T cells from PBMCs, obtained from culture after CMV antigen stimulation. The origin of the receptors is a human donor in good health (CMV status not recorded). Some clones in this sample may be carry-over from other donors' samples.

The chain links TRBV27 to TRBJ2-1; D not certain. Germline assignment: CDR1 MNHEY and CDR2 SMNVEV (reference sequence). This CDR3 is built from 11 residues. V was trimmed by 7 bases and J by 4 bases, leaving 5 bases between them. The CDR3 loop reads CASKIYNEQFF. The CDR3 DNA sequence: TGTGCCAGCAAGATATACAATGAGCAGTTCTTC.

J is TRBJ1-6 and V is TRBV27, with D possibly matching TRBD1 (6 bases). The V end was cut by 3 bases, the J end by 7 bases, with 10 bases between. Germline V gives CDR1 MNHEY, CDR2 SMNVEV (reference sequence). The CDR3 contains 14 residues. The CDR3 DNA follows: TGTGCCAGCAGTTTCACAGGACAGAATTCACCCCTCCACTTT. Protein sequence: CASSFTGQNSPLHF.

This clonotype was detected a few times. The chain joins TRBV12-3 or TRBV12-4 to TRBJ2-5; the D gene could be TRBD1 or TRBD2 (5 bases each). This CDR3 is built from 15 residues. Trimming stripped 6 bases from V and 2 bases from J, with 16 bases between. This CDR3 reads CASRQRGRGQETQYF. DNA of the CDR3: TGTGCCAGCAGACAAAGGGGACGGGGACAAGAGACCCAGTACTTC.

This clonotype was seen only a few times. The chain couples TRBV28 to TRBJ2-7; 8 bases map to TRBD2. The CDR3 extends over 15 amino acids. Trimming took 3 bases from V and 4 from J; bases not matched to a gene: 8. CDR1 is MDHEN and CDR2 is SYDVKM in the germline V gene. The CDR3 nucleotides read TGTGCCAGCAGTTTCGGGGGGGGCAGCTATTACGAGCAGTACGTC. Its translation: CASSFGGGSYYEQYV.

The rearrangement links TRBV12-3 or TRBV12-4 to TRBJ1-6; D not certain. This CDR3 is 13 amino acids long. V lost 8 bases and J 9 bases, leaving 14 bases between the germline ends. CDR3: CASDTETGSPLHF. The CDR3 DNA is TGTGCCAGCGATACGGAAACCGGTTCACCCCTCCACTTT.

The V gene is TRBV6-5, the J gene TRBJ1-2, with 7 bases identical to TRBD1. The CDR3 is 14 amino acids. Germline CDR1 is MNHEY and CDR2 is SVGAGI. The trim removed 11 bases at V and 2 bases at J, leaving 11 bases unmatched. CDR3 bases: TGTGCCGGAACTCGACCGGGACAGAACTATGGCTACACCTTC. It codes for CAGTRPGQNYGYTF.

V usage is TRBV27 and J usage is TRBJ1-2; 9 bases fit TRBD1. Germline values: CDR1 MNHEY, CDR2 SMNVEV (reference sequence). CDR3 length: 12 residues. J gave up 4 bases and V 8 bases, and 2 bases lay outside the gene matches. The CDR3 DNA reads TGTGCCAGCGGACAGGGGAGCTATGGCTACACCTTC. Residues: CASGQGSYGYTF.

This clonotype has just a few counts. This chain connects TRBV7-9 to TRBJ2-5; D is uncertain. CDR1 and CDR2 (germline): SEHNR, FQNEAQ (reference sequence). V was clipped by 1 base and J by 5 bases, with 11 bases between them. This CDR3 region has 14 residues. In nucleotides, the CDR3 is TGTGCCAGCAGCTTAGGAACCCCTTGGGAGACCCAGTACTTC. Translating it yields CASSLGTPWETQYF.